Below are 7 T cell receptor beta chains sequenced from a single sample in a study of blood T cell repertoires in COVID-19. The table came from immunoSEQ multiplex PCR; TCRdb's copy has only in-frame clones and leaves some out. The table records under 65,000 clones, just under 90% of them present only once. Specimen: peripheral blood. The receptors come from a man in his 60s with acute or convalescent COVID-19.

This sequence joins TRBV4-2 and TRBJ2-1; possible D gene TRBD2, 6 bases. The CDR3 consists of 15 residues. V lost 1 base to trimming and J lost 2 bases, with 9 bases between them. Germline lookup yields CDR1 LGHNA and CDR2 YNFKEQ. CDR3 DNA: TGTGCCAGCAGCCAAGCCGGGAGAACCTACAATGAGCAGTTCTTC. It is translated as CASSQAGRTYNEQFF.

This clone has just one count. The chain carries TRBV4-1 and TRBJ2-3; 7 nucleotides match TRBD2. The CDR3 spans 18 residues. The V segment lost 3 bases and the J segment 2 bases; nucleotides outside the gene matches: 14. Germline V CDR1 and CDR2: MGHRA, YSYEKL. CDR3 coding DNA: TGCGCCAGCAGCCATCCGGCCCGAAGCGGGACCTACACAGATACGCAGTATTTT. This encodes CASSHPARSGTYTDTQYF.

This clone was observed once. The CDR3 nucleotides read TGTGCCAGCAGTTTATGGGACAGGGGGCTTGGGTCACCCCTCCACTTT. This translates into CASSLWDRGLGSPLHF. The chain employs TRBV27 and TRBJ1-6, with 12 positions matching TRBD1. The J segment lost 10 bases and the V segment lost 1 base, leaving 5 bases of the junction unmatched. This CDR3 region has 16 residues. In germline, CDR1 is MNHEY, CDR2 SMNVEV (reference sequence).

The chain has TRBV6-1 and TRBJ1-4; TRBD1 is a possible D gene (5 bases). V lost 2 bases to trimming and J lost 5 bases, with 18 bases between them. Germline CDR1 is MNHNS and CDR2 is SASEGT. CDR3 length: 17 residues. In DNA form, the CDR3 reads TGTGCCAGCAGTGAACGCGGGGGGTGGCAGACGAATGAAAAACTGTTTTTT. Residues: CASSERGGWQTNEKLFF.

The V and J genes are TRBV6-5 and TRBJ2-5, with TRBD1 matching 9 bases. V lost 6 bases and J lost 4; bases outside the gene matches: 3. CDR1 and CDR2 from the germline V gene are MNHEY and SVGAGI. The CDR3 extends over 13 amino acids. The CDR3 sequence: CASRGTGRETQYF. Written as DNA, the CDR3 is TGTGCCAGCAGAGGGACAGGGAGAGAGACCCAGTACTTC.

The chain combines TRBV18 with TRBJ1-6; tentatively, D is TRBD1 (6 bases). The CDR3 extends over 20 amino acids. In germline, CDR1 is KGHSH, CDR2 LQKENI. Trimming cost V 3 bases and J 0 bases, with 21 bases left between them. CDR3 sequence (DNA): TGTGCCAGCTCACCGTACACAACCTCGGACAGAAGCTCCTATAATTCACCCCTCCACTTT. Its protein product is CASSPYTTSDRSSYNSPLHF.

The gene calls are TRBV12-1 and TRBJ2-7; the table names TRBD2, a call not compared with the DNA. TRBV12-1 is a documented pseudogene. CDR3 length equals 19 residues. CDR3 bases: TGTGCCAGCAGCTTTTTGGTCTCCACAAGACTAGCGGAAATCTACGAGCAGTACTTC. It is translated as CASSFLVSTRLAEIYEQYF.